This T cell receptor (beta chain) derives from a study of CD8 T cells in ankylosing spondylitis. This clonotype came up many times. TCRdb processed the 5' RACE reads anew with MiXCR; each CDR3 protein has one entry. The sample shows 300,000 to 350,000 distinct CDR3 sequences, 9.5% to 13% of them seen only once. CDR1 is GTSNPN and CDR2 is SVGIG in the germline V gene (reference sequence). The ends lost 0 bases at V and 6 bases at J; junction bases unmatched: 4. The length of the CDR3 is 15 residues. Sequenced input: blood, either unsorted or a sorted T cell fraction (not recorded which). This chain connects TRBV30 to TRBJ1-6, with TRBD1 matching 8 bases. The TCR sequence derives from a female donor with ankylosing spondylitis or in good health (not recorded which). DNA for the CDR3: TGTGCCTGGAGTGTATTGACAGGGGTTAATTCACCCCTCCACTTT. This sequence encodes CAWSVLTGVNSPLHF.